The source of this T cell receptor (beta chain) is a study of shared clonotypes between healthy human individuals. Study outcomes and limitations: It was the non-shared clonotypes that had lower generation probabilities than clonotypes shared by all four donors.

Per the germline V gene, CDR1 is ENHRY and CDR2 is SYGVKD. V lost 3 bases, J lost 8 bases, and 10 bases lay in between. CDR3 length equals 12 residues. The donors were adults (healthy and HIV-negative) with no recent acute infections or vaccinations. On this clone: The antigen is not known.

Generated by immunoSEQ multiplex PCR, the TCRdb table keeps only in-frame clones and is missing some. The sample shows about a million clones, approximately 80% of them seen only once. The rearrangement links TRBV10-3 to TRBJ1-2; no clear D. Sequenced material: memory CD4+ T cells from PBMCs. Subset: CD45RA-negative fraction. The TCR originated in a man aged 18 to 29 in good health. Some clones in this sample may be carry-over from other donors' samples. This chain's CDR3 is CAISERQFGYTF. In DNA form, the CDR3 reads TGTGCCATCAGTGAACGACAATTCGGCTACACCTTC.